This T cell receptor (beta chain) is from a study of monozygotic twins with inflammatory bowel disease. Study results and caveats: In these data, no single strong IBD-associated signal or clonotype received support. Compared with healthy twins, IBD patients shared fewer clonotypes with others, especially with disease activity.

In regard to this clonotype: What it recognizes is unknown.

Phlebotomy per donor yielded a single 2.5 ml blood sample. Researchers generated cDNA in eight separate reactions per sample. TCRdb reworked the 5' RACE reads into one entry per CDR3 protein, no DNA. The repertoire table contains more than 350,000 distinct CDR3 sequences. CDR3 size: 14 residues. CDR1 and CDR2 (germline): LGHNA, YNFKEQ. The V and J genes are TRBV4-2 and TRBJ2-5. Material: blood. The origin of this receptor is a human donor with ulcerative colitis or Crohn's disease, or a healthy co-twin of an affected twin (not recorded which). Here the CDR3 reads CASSQDQTQETQYF.